The rows below give T cell receptor beta chains drawn from one sample of a study of a mutant IDH1 vaccine in newly diagnosed glioma. These receptors' targets are unknown. Generated by immunoSEQ multiplex PCR, the TCRdb table keeps only in-frame clones and is missing some. The repertoire holds some 21,000 clones, with about nine tenths as singletons. The sequencing used PBMCs, collected from a glioma patient whose treatment included an IDH1 peptide vaccine. These receptors came from a woman in her forties with glioma. Each CDR3 is given with its conserved first and last residue. Each record gives: V gene, J gene, D gene, clone size, CDR3 protein, CDR3 DNA. D genes are given only for firm matches. Clone size is not always given. Where it is, it says once, few, many or a class for expanded clones.

V gene: TRBV7-6
J gene: TRBJ1-2
D gene: TRBD1
clone size: .
CDR3 protein: CASSLGTGGGYGYTF
CDR3 DNA: TGTGCCAGCAGCTTAGGGACAGGGGGCGGCTATGGCTACACCTTC

V gene: TRBV4-1
J gene: TRBJ2-7
D gene: .
clone size: few
CDR3 protein: CASSQDLGSYEQYF
CDR3 DNA: TGCGCCAGCAGCCAAGATCTGGGGTCTTACGAGCAGTACTTC

V gene: TRBV6-4
J gene: TRBJ2-2
D gene: .
clone size: .
CDR3 protein: CASSATTGHTGELFF
CDR3 DNA: TGTGCCAGCAGTGCTACGACGGGGCACACCGGGGAGCTGTTTTTT

V gene: TRBV7-9
J gene: TRBJ2-1
D gene: .
clone size: .
CDR3 protein: CASSWYNEQFF
CDR3 DNA: TGTGCCAGCTCTTGGTACAATGAGCAGTTCTTC

V gene: TRBV4-1
J gene: TRBJ2-7
D gene: .
clone size: .
CDR3 protein: CASSQGGTGGYEQYF
CDR3 DNA: TGCGCCAGCAGCCAAGGCGGGACTGGAGGCTACGAGCAGTACTTC

V gene: TRBV10-3
J gene: TRBJ2-6
D gene: TRBD1
clone size: .
CDR3 protein: CAISEPGQVLSGANVLTF
CDR3 DNA: TGTGCCATCAGTGAACCGGGACAGGTCCTCTCTGGGGCCAACGTCCTGACTTTC

V gene: TRBV5-1
J gene: TRBJ1-4
D gene: .
clone size: .
CDR3 protein: CASSFGSGREKLFF
CDR3 DNA: TGCGCCAGCAGCTTCGGGAGTGGCAGGGAAAAACTGTTTTTT

V gene: TRBV5-1
J gene: TRBJ2-3
D gene: .
clone size: .
CDR3 protein: CASGLGGATQYF
CDR3 DNA: TGCGCCAGCGGATTAGGTGGGGCTACGCAGTATTTT

V gene: TRBV5-1
J gene: TRBJ2-1
D gene: TRBD2
clone size: .
CDR3 protein: CASSRAGGANEQFF
CDR3 DNA: TGCGCCAGCAGCCGTGCGGGAGGGGCGAATGAGCAGTTCTTC

V gene: TRBV2
J gene: TRBJ1-1
D gene: .
clone size: .
CDR3 protein: CASTLGMNTEAFF
CDR3 DNA: TGTGCCAGCACGCTGGGCATGAACACTGAAGCTTTCTTT

V gene: TRBV30
J gene: TRBJ2-1
D gene: TRBD2
clone size: .
CDR3 protein: CAWGGETSRPEQFF
CDR3 DNA: TGTGCCTGGGGAGGGGAGACTAGCCGCCCTGAGCAGTTCTTC

V gene: TRBV5-1
J gene: TRBJ1-1
D gene: TRBD1
clone size: .
CDR3 protein: CASSLRTGGNTEAFF
CDR3 DNA: TGCGCCAGCAGCTTGAGGACAGGGGGTAACACTGAAGCTTTCTTT

V gene: TRBV5-1
J gene: TRBJ2-7
D gene: TRBD1
clone size: .
CDR3 protein: CASSLVSGGGEQYF
CDR3 DNA: TGCGCCAGCAGCTTGGTGTCAGGGGGCGGCGAGCAGTACTTC

V gene: TRBV5-1
J gene: TRBJ2-7
D gene: .
clone size: once
CDR3 protein: CASSLGVGYAYEQYF
CDR3 DNA: TGCGCCAGCAGCTTAGGGGTGGGCTACGCCTACGAGCAGTACTTC

V gene: TRBV5-1
J gene: TRBJ1-1
D gene: .
clone size: few
CDR3 protein: CASSLREKDTEAFF
CDR3 DNA: TGCGCCAGCAGCTTAAGGGAAAAAGACACTGAAGCTTTCTTT

V gene: TRBV5-1
J gene: TRBJ2-5
D gene: TRBD1
clone size: once
CDR3 protein: CASSVSPAGTAQETQYF
CDR3 DNA: TGCGCCAGCAGCGTCAGCCCCGCTGGGACAGCCCAAGAGACCCAGTACTTC

V gene: TRBV28
J gene: TRBJ2-7
D gene: TRBD1
clone size: .
CDR3 protein: CASSTGTGVYEQYF
CDR3 DNA: TGTGCCAGCAGTACCGGGACAGGGGTTTACGAGCAGTACTTC

V gene: TRBV20-1
J gene: TRBJ2-7
D gene: .
clone size: .
CDR3 protein: CSAPREDEQYF
CDR3 DNA: TGCAGTGCCCCTCGAGAGGACGAGCAGTACTTC

V gene: TRBV10-3
J gene: TRBJ1-1
D gene: TRBD1
clone size: .
CDR3 protein: CAAGQGDTEAFF
CDR3 DNA: TGTGCCGCGGGACAGGGAGACACTGAAGCTTTCTTT

V gene: TRBV30
J gene: TRBJ2-3
D gene: TRBD2
clone size: .
CDR3 protein: CAWSAPGLASSTDTQYF
CDR3 DNA: TGTGCCTGGAGTGCACCGGGACTAGCGAGCAGCACAGATACGCAGTATTTT

V gene: TRBV5-1
J gene: TRBJ1-1
D gene: .
clone size: .
CDR3 protein: CASSLGARYTEAFF
CDR3 DNA: TGCGCCAGCAGCTTGGGGGCGCGGTACACTGAAGCTTTCTTT

V gene: TRBV30
J gene: TRBJ1-1
D gene: .
clone size: few
CDR3 protein: CAWRPGGTEAFF
CDR3 DNA: TGTGCCTGGAGGCCCGGAGGCACTGAAGCTTTCTTT

V gene: TRBV5-6
J gene: TRBJ1-5
D gene: TRBD1
clone size: few
CDR3 protein: CASSLQGARQPQHF
CDR3 DNA: TGTGCCAGCAGCTTGCAGGGGGCGAGACAGCCCCAGCATTTT

V gene: TRBV5-4
J gene: TRBJ1-1
D gene: .
clone size: .
CDR3 protein: CASSFAGSEAFF
CDR3 DNA: TGTGCCAGCAGCTTTGCCGGGTCTGAAGCTTTCTTT

V gene: TRBV7-8
J gene: TRBJ1-5
D gene: .
clone size: .
CDR3 protein: CASSLEAGAQPQHF
CDR3 DNA: TGTGCCAGCAGCTTAGAGGCAGGGGCTCAGCCCCAGCATTTT

V gene: TRBV10-3
J gene: TRBJ2-5
D gene: .
clone size: .
CDR3 protein: CAISAVGLQETQYF
CDR3 DNA: TGTGCCATCAGTGCGGTGGGCTTACAAGAGACCCAGTACTTC

V gene: TRBV6-6
J gene: TRBJ1-1
D gene: .
clone size: few
CDR3 protein: CASGGMNTEAFF
CDR3 DNA: TGTGCCAGCGGGGGCATGAACACTGAAGCTTTCTTT

V gene: TRBV2
J gene: TRBJ2-7
D gene: .
clone size: .
CDR3 protein: CASIPGSYEQYF
CDR3 DNA: TGTGCCAGCATCCCCGGCTCCTACGAGCAGTACTTC